This T cell receptor beta chain was retrieved from a study of radiotherapy plus CTLA-4 blockade in lung cancer. Notes on the study in general: The study found tumor-derived TCR clones expanded in blood after radiotherapy plus ipilimumab. Early blood T cell clone dynamics reportedly forecast response best, with interferon-beta.

Repertoires were generated with immunoSEQ multiplex PCR, while TCRdb's copy carries only in-frame clones and drops some. Among 35,000 to 55,000 clones listed, 75% to 80% were seen once. In this sample, this clone turned up a few times. What it binds is not known. This CDR3 spans 13 amino acids. From germline, CDR1 is LNHNV and CDR2 YYDKDF (reference sequence). Deletions cut 5 bases from V and 6 bases from J, with 14 bases between. Sequenced here: peripheral blood, sampled from a patient treated with radiotherapy plus ipilimumab. The sequence was collected from a human donor with non-small cell lung cancer whose response to radiotherapy plus ipilimumab could not be evaluated. This sequence joins TRBV15 and TRBJ2-7, with D perhaps matching TRBD2 (7 bases). The CDR3 bases are TGTGCCACCAGCCCTCCGGGGGGCGTCGAGCAGTACTTC. Residues: CATSPPGGVEQYF.